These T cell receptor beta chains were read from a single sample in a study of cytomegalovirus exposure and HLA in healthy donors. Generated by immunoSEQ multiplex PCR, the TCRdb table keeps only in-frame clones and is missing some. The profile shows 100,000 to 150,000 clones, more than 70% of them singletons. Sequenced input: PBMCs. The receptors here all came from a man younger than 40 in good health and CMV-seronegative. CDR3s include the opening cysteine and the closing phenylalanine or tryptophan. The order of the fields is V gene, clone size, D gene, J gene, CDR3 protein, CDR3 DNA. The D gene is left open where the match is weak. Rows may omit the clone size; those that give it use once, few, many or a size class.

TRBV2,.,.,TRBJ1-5,CASRRDYSNQPQHF,TGTGCCAGCAGGCGGGACTATAGCAATCAGCCCCAGCATTTT
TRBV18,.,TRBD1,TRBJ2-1,CASSVTGGVGSYNEQFF,TGTGCCAGCTCAGTCACAGGGGGCGTAGGCTCCTACAATGAGCAGTTCTTC
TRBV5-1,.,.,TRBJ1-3,CASSFGGAGNTIYF,TGCGCCAGCAGCTTCGGGGGGGCAGGAAACACCATATATTTT
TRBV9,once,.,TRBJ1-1,CASSVVVNTEAFF,TGTGCCAGCAGCGTAGTAGTCAACACTGAAGCTTTCTTT
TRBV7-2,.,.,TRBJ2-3,CASSLGRLAADTQYF,TGTGCCAGCAGCTTAGGCCGGCTAGCTGCCGATACGCAGTATTTT
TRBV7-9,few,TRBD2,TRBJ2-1,CASSSQGTSGGAYNEQFF,TGTGCCAGCAGCTCGCAAGGGACTAGCGGGGGGGCCTACAATGAGCAGTTCTTC
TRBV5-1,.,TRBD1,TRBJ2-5,CASSLGQGKETQYF,TGCGCCAGCAGCCTGGGACAGGGCAAAGAGACCCAGTACTTC
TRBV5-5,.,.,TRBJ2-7,CASSTASYEQYF,TGTGCCAGCAGCACCGCGAGCTACGAGCAGTACTTC
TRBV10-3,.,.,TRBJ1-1,CAISGGAEAFF,TGTGCCATCAGTGGGGGGGCTGAAGCTTTCTTT
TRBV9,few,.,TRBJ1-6,CASSASAGDNNSPLHF,TGTGCCAGCAGCGCCTCGGCAGGGGATAATAATTCACCCCTCCACTTT
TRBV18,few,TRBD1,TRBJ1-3,CASSGQGSSGNTIYF,TGTGCCAGCTCAGGACAGGGGAGCTCTGGAAACACCATATATTTT
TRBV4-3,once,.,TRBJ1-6,CASSRGFNSPLHF,TGCGCCAGCAGCCGCGGTTTTAATTCACCCCTCCACTTT
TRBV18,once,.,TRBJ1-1,CASSVDAAEAFF,TGTGCCAGCTCAGTCGACGCGGCTGAAGCTTTCTTT
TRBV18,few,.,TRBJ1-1,CASSPRNTEAFF,TGTGCCAGCTCACCCAGGAACACTGAAGCTTTCTTT
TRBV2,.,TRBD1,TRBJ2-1,CASRQGHNEQFF,TGTGCCAGCCGACAGGGGCACAATGAGCAGTTCTTC
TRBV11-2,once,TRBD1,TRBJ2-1,CASSSQDRGYNEQFF,TGTGCCAGCAGCTCCCAAGACAGGGGGTACAATGAGCAGTTCTTC
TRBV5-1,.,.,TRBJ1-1,CASSLYPAVTEAFF,TGCGCCAGCAGCTTGTATCCCGCGGTCACTGAAGCTTTCTTT
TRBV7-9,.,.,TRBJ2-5,CASSIPDSLLQETQYF,TGTGCCAGCAGCATACCGGACAGTTTACTTCAAGAGACCCAGTACTTC
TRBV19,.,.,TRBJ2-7,CASSIWAGNGEQYF,TGTGCCAGTAGTATATGGGCAGGTAACGGTGAGCAGTACTTC
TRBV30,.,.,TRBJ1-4,CAWSPGLLSSTNEKLFF,TGTGCCTGGAGTCCAGGGCTTCTTTCCTCAACTAATGAAAAACTGTTTTTT
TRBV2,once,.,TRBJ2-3,CASSEGTRTDTQYF,TGTGCCAGCAGTGAGGGGACACGCACAGATACGCAGTATTTT
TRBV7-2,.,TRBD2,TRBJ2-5,CASSLDRGGWETQYF,TGTGCCAGCAGCTTAGACCGGGGGGGCTGGGAGACCCAGTACTTC
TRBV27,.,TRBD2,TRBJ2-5,CASSSTSGGIRETQYF,TGTGCCAGCAGTTCCACTAGCGGGGGCATCAGGGAGACCCAGTACTTC
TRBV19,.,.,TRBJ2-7,CASSPRPTVNEQYF,TGTGCCAGTAGTCCCCGCCCGACAGTTAACGAGCAGTACTTC
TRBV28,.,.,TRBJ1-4,CASSLEGVDEKLFF,TGTGCCAGCAGTTTAGAGGGGGTGGATGAAAAACTGTTTTTT
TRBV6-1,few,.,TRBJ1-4,CASSSGISNEKLFF,TGTGCCAGCAGTTCAGGGATTTCAAATGAAAAACTGTTTTTT
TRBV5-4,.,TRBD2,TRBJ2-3,CASSLVLLAGGSTDTQYF,TGTGCCAGCAGCTTGGTCCTCCTAGCGGGGGGGAGCACAGATACGCAGTATTTT
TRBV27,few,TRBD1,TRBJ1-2,CASSLGQGINGYTF,TGTGCCAGCAGTTTGGGACAGGGAATTAACGGCTACACCTTC